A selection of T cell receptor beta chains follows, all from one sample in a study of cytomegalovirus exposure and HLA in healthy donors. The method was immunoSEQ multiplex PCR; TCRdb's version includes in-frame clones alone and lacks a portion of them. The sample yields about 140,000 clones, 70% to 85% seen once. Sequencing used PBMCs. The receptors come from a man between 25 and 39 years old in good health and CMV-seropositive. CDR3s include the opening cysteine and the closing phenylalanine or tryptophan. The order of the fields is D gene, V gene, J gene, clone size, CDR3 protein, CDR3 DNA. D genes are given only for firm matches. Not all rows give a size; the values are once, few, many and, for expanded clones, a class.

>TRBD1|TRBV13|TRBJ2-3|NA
CASSLAGTGRNTQYF
TGTGCCAGCAGCTTAGCCGGGACAGGTCGCAATACGCAGTATTTT
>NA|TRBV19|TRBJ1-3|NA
CASIDRSDGNTIYF
TGTGCCAGTATCGACAGGTCGGACGGAAACACCATATATTTT
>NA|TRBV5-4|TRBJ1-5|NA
CASSRRGSNQPQHF
TGTGCCAGCAGCAGAAGGGGCTCCAATCAGCCCCAGCATTTT
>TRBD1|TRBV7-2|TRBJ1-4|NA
CASSLGTATTNEKLFF
TGTGCCAGCAGCCTGGGGACAGCTACAACTAATGAAAAACTGTTTTTT
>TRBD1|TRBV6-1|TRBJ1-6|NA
CASSTQTGENSPLHF
TGTGCCAGCAGTACACAGACAGGGGAGAATTCACCCCTCCACTTT
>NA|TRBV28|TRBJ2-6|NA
CASNPGTPLTSGANVLTF
TGTGCCAGCAACCCCGGGACTCCTTTAACCTCTGGGGCCAACGTCCTGACTTTC
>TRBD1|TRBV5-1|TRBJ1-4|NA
CASSLGQGNEKLFF
TGCGCCAGCAGCTTGGGACAGGGGAATGAAAAACTGTTTTTT
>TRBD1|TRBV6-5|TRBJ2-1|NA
CASSYRKGASNEQFF
TGTGCCAGCAGTTACAGAAAGGGGGCTTCAAATGAGCAGTTCTTC
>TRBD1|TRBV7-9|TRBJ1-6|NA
CASSLGDRTNSPLHF
TGTGCCAGCAGCTTAGGGGACAGGACAAATTCACCCCTCCACTTT
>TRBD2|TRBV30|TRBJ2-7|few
CAWSTGTRISF
TGTGCCTGGAGCACCGGGACTAGAATTTCCTTC
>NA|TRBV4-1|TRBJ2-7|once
CASSQDVVTAYEQYF
TGCGCCAGCAGCCAAGATGTCGTGACAGCCTACGAGCAGTACTTC
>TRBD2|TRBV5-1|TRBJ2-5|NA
CASSGRLAGGVGRETQYF
TGCGCCAGCAGCGGAAGACTAGCGGGAGGAGTCGGGCGCGAGACCCAGTACTTC
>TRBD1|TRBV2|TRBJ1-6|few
CASSAPGGKDSPLHF
TGTGCCAGCAGTGCCCCAGGGGGGAAAGACTCACCCCTCCACTTT
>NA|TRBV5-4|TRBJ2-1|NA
CASSSRQPRLDNEQFF
TGTGCCAGCAGTTCCCGCCAGCCTAGGTTGGACAATGAGCAGTTCTTC
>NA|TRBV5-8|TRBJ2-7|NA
CASSISTGEQYF
TGTGCCAGCAGCATATCTACAGGAGAGCAGTACTTC
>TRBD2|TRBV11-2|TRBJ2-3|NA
CASSRGTSGRADTQYF
TGTGCCAGCAGCCGCGGGACTAGCGGGAGGGCAGATACGCAGTATTTT
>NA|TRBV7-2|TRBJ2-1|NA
CASSLAGTLFGNEQFF
TGTGCCAGCAGCTTGGCGGGGACCCTCTTCGGGAATGAGCAGTTCTTC
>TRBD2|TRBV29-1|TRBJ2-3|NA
CSGLAENTDTQYF
TGCAGCGGACTAGCCGAAAACACAGATACGCAGTATTTT
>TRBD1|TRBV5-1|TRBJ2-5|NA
CASSPQGIQETQYF
TGCGCCAGCAGCCCACAGGGGATTCAAGAGACCCAGTACTTC
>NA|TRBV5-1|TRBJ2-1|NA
CASSLGLVNRGNEQFF
TGCGCCAGCAGCTTGGGACTAGTCAATCGGGGCAATGAGCAGTTCTTC
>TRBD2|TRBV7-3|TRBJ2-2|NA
CASSFAGGRTGELFF
TGTGCCAGCAGCTTCGCGGGGGGGCGTACCGGGGAGCTGTTTTTT
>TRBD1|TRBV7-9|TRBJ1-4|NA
CASSLKTGTTTNEKLFF
TGTGCCAGCAGCTTAAAGACAGGGACGACAACTAATGAAAAACTGTTTTTT
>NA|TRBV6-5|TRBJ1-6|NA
CASSNGGDNSPLHF
TGTGCCAGCAGCAACGGGGGGGATAATTCACCCCTCCACTTT
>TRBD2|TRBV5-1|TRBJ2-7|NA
CASSLFPGLAGDGDEQYF
TGCGCCAGCAGCCTGTTTCCGGGACTAGCGGGAGACGGCGACGAGCAGTACTTC
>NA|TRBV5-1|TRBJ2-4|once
CASSPPGGSDIQYF
TGCGCCAGCAGCCCCCCGGGGGGCTCGGACATTCAGTACTTC
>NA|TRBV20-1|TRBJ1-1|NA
CSARRSTEAFF
TGCAGTGCTAGACGGAGCACTGAAGCTTTCTTT
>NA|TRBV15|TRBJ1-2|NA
CATSRDVGASGYTF
TGTGCCACCAGCAGAGATGTGGGGGCCAGTGGCTACACCTTC